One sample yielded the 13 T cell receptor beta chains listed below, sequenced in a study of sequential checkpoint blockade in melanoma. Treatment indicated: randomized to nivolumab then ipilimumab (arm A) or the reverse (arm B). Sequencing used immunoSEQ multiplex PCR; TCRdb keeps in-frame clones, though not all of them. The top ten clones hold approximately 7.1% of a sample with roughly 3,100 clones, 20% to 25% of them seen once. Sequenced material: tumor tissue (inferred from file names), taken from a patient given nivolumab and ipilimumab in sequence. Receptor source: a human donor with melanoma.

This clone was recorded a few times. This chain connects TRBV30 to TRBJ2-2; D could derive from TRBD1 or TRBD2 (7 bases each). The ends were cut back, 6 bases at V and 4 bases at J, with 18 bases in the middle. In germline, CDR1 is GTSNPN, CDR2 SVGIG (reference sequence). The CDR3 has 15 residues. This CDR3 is CACIRGGGSTGELFF. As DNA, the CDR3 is TGTGCCTGCATAAGAGGGGGCGGGAGCACCGGGGAGCTGTTTTTT. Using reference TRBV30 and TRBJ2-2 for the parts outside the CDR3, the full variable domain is SQTIHQWPATLVQPVGSPLSLECTVEGTSNPNLYWYRQAAGRGLQLLFYSVGIGQISSEVPQNLSASRPQDRQFILSSKKLLLSDSGFYLCACIRGGGSTGELFFGEGSRLTVL.

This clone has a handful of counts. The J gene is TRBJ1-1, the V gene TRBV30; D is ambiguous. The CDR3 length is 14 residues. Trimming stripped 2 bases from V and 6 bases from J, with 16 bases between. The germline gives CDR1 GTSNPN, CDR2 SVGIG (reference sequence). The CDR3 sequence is CAWSNNRIDAEAFF. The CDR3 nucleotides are TGTGCCTGGAGTAACAACCGGATTGACGCTGAAGCTTTCTTT.

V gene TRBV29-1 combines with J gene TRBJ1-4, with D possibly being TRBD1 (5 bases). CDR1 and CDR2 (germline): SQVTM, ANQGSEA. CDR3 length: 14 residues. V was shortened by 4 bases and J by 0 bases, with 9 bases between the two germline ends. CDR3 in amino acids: CSVVGDATNEKLFF. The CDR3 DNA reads TGCAGCGTTGTGGGGGACGCAACTAATGAAAAACTGTTTTTT.

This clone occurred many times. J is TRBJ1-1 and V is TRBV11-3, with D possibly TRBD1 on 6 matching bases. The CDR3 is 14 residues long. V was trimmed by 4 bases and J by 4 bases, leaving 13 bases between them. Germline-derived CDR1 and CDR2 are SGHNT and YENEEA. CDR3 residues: CASSSLDSRTEAFF. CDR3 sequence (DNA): TGTGCCAGCAGCTCGTTGGACAGCCGCACTGAAGCTTTCTTT. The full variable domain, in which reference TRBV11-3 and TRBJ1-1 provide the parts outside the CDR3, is EAGVVQSPRYKIIEKKQPVAFWCNPISGHNTLYWYLQNLGQGPELLIRYENEEAVDDSQLPKDRFSAERLKGVDSTLKIQPAELGDSAVYLCASSSLDSRTEAFFGQGTRLTVV.

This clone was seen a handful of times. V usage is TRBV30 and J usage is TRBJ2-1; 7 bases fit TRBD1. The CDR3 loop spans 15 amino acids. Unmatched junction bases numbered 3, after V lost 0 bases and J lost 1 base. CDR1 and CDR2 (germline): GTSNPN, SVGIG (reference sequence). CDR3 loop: CAWSVGQVSYNEQFF. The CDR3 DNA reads TGTGCCTGGAGTGTAGGACAGGTGTCCTACAATGAGCAGTTCTTC.

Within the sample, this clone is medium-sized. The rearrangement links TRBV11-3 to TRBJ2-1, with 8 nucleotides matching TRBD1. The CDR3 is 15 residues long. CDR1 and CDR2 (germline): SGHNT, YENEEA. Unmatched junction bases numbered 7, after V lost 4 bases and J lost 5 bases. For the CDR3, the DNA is TGTGCCAGCAGCTCCCAGGGACAGGAACACAATGAGCAGTTCTTC. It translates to CASSSQGQEHNEQFF.

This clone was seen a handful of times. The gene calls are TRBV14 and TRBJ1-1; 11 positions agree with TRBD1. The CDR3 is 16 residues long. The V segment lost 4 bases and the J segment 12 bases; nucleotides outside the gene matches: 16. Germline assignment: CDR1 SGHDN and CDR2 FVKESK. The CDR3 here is CASSLLGQGARVTPFF. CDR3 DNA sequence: TGTGCCAGCAGCCTTCTCGGACAGGGGGCGCGAGTCACACCTTTCTTT.

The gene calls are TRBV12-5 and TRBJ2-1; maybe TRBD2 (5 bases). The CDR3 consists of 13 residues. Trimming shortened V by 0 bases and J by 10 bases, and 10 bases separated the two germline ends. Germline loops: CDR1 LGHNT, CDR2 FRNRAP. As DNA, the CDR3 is TGTGCTAGTGGTTTGGTGAGCGGTGGGGAGCAGTTCTTC. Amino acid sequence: CASGLVSGGEQFF.

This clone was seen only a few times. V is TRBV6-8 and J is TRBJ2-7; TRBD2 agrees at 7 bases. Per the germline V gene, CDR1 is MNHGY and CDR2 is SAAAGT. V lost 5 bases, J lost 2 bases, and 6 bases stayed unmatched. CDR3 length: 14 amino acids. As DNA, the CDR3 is TGTGCCAGCAGTGGGGGGGTTGAGACCTACGAGCAGTACTTC. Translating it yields CASSGGVETYEQYF.

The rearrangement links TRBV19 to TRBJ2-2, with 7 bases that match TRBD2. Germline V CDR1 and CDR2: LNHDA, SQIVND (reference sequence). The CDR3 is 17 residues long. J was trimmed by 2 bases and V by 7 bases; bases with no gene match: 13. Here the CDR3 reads CASTYIRERGNTGELFF. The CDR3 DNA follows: TGTGCCAGTACCTATATCCGAGAGCGGGGTAACACCGGGGAGCTGTTTTTT.

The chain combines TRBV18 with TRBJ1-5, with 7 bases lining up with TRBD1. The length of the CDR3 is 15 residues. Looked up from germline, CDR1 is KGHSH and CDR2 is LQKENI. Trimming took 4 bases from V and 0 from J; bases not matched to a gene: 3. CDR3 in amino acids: CASSQGANSNQPQHF. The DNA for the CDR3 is TGTGCCAGCTCACAGGGGGCGAATAGCAATCAGCCCCAGCATTTT.

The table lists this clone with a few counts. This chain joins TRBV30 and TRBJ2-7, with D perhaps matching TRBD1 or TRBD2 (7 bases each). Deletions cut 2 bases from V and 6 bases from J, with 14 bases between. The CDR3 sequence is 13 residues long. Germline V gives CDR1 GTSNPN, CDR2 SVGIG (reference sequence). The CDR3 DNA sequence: TGTGCCTGGAGTTCGGGGAGGGGGCGCGAGCAGTACTTC. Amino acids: CAWSSGRGREQYF. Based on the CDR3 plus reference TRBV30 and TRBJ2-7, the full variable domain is SQTIHQWPATLVQPVGSPLSLECTVEGTSNPNLYWYRQAAGRGLQLLFYSVGIGQISSEVPQNLSASRPQDRQFILSSKKLLLSDSGFYLCAWSSGRGREQYFGPGTRLTVT.

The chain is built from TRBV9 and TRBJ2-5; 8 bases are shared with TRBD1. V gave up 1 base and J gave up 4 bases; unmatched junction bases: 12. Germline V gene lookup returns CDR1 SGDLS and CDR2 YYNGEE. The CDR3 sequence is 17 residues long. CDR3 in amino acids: CASSVTSRTGSPETQYF. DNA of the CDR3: TGTGCCAGCAGCGTAACCTCACGGACAGGGTCCCCAGAGACCCAGTACTTC.